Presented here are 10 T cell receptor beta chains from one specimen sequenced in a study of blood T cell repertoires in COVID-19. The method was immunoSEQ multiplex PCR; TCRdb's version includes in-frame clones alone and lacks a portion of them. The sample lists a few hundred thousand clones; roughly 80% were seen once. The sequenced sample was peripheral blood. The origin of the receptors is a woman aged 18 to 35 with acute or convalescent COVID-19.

CDR3 protein: CASSFETGQNQPQHF. The CDR3 nucleotides are TGTGCCAGCAGCTTCGAGACAGGACAGAATCAGCCCCAGCATTTT. This chain links TRBV7-2 with TRBJ1-5, with D possibly TRBD1 on 6 matching bases. Per the germline V gene, CDR1 is SGHTA and CDR2 is FQGNSA. V was pared by 3 bases and J by 4 bases, with 13 bases between. CDR3 length: 15 residues.

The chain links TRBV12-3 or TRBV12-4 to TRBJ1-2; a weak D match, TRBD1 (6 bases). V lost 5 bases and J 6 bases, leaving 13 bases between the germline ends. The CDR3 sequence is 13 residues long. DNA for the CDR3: TGTGCCAGCAGTGCGGACAGATTCAATGGCTACACCTTC. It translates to CASSADRFNGYTF.

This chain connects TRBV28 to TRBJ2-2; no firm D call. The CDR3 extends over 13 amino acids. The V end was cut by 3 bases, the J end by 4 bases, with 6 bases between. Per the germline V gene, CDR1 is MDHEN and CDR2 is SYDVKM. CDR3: CASSLSATGELFF. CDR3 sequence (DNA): TGTGCCAGCAGTTTGAGCGCCACCGGGGAGCTGTTTTTT.

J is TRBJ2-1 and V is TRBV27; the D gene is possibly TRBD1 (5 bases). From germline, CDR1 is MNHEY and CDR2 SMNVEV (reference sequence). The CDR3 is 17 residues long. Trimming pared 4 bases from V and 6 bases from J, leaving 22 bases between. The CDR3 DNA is TGTGCCAGCAGTTCTAAACGCACCTCGGCCACAGGCAATGAGCAGTTCTTC. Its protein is CASSSKRTSATGNEQFF.

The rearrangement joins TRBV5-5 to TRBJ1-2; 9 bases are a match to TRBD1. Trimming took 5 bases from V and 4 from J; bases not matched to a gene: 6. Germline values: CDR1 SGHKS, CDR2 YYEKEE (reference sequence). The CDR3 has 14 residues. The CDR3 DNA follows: TGTGCCAGCAGGTGGACAGGGGATAGCTATGGCTACACCTTC. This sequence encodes CASRWTGDSYGYTF.

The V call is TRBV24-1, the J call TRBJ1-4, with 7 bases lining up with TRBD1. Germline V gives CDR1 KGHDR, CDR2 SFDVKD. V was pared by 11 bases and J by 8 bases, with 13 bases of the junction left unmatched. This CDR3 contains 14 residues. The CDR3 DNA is TGTGCCATACTGACAGGGCCCGTTCGGGAAAAACTGTTTTTT. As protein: CAILTGPVREKLFF.

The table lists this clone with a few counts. The CDR3 loop reads CASSEWQGGVRNTEAFF. The CDR3 DNA reads as TGTGCCAGCAGTGAGTGGCAGGGAGGCGTTAGGAACACTGAAGCTTTCTTT. The V call is TRBV2, the J call TRBJ1-1, with D maybe TRBD1 (5 bases). CDR1 SNHLY and CDR2 FYNNEI come from the germline V gene. CDR3 size: 17 residues. The V gene lost 3 bases and the J gene lost 1 base, with 18 bases spanning the gap.

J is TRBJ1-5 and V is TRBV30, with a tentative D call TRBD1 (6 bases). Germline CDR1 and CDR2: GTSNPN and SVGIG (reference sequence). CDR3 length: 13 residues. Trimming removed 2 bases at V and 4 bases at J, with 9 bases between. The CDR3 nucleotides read TGTGCCTGGAGTTATACAGGGAATCAGCCCCAGCATTTT. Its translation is CAWSYTGNQPQHF.

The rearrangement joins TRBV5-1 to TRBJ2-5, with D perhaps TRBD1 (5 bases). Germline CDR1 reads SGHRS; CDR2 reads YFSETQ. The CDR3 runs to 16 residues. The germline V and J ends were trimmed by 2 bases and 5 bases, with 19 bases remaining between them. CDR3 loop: CASSFNPTRVQETQYF. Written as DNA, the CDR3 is TGCGCCAGCAGCTTTAATCCCACCAGGGTCCAGGAGACCCAGTACTTC.

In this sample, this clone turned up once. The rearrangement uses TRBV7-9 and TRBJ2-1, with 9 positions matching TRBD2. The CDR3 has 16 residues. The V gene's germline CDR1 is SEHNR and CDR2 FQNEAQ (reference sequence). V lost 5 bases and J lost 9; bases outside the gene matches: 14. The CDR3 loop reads CASSPDGAGGPSEQFF. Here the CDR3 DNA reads TGTGCCAGCAGCCCCGATGGGGCGGGAGGGCCGAGTGAGCAGTTCTTC.